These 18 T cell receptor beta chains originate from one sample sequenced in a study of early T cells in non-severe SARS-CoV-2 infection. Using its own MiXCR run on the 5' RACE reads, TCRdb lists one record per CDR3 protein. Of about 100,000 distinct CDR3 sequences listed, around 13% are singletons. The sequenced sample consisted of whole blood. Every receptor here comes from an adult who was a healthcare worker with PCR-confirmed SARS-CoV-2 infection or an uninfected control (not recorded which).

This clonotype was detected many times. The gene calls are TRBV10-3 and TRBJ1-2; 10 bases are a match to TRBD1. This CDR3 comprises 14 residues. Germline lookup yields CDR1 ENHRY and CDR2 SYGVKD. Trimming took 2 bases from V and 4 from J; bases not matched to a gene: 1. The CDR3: CAISERTGGYGYTF. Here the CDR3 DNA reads TGTGCCATCAGTGAGCGGACAGGGGGCTATGGCTACACCTTC.

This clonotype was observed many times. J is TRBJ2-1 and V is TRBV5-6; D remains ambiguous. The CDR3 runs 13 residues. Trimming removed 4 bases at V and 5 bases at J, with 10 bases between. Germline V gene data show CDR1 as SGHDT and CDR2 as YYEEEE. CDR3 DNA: TGTGCCAGCAGCCGAAGACCCCACAATGAGCAGTTCTTC. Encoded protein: CASSRRPHNEQFF.

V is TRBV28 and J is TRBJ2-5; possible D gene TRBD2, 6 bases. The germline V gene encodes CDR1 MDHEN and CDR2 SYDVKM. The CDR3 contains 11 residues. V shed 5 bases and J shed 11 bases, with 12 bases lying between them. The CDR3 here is CASSRRGNQYF. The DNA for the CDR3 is TGTGCCAGCAGTCGACGGGGGAATCAGTACTTC.

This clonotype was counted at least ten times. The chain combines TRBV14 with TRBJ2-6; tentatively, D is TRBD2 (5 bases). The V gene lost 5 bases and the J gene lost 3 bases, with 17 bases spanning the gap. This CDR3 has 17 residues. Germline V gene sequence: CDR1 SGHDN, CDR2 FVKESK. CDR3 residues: CASSGRWASIGANVLTF. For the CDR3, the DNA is TGTGCCAGCAGCGGAAGATGGGCTAGCATTGGGGCCAACGTCCTGACTTTC.

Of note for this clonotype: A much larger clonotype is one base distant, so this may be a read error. CDR3 in amino acids: CAIGQGRTEAFF. The CDR3 DNA is TGTGCCATCGGACAGGGGAGGACTGAAGCTTTCTTT. The chain couples TRBV10-3 to TRBJ1-1; TRBD1 matches 9 bases. CDR1 is ENHRY and CDR2 is SYGVKD in the germline V gene. The CDR3 covers 12 residues. V shed 8 bases, J shed 5 bases, and the junction held 3 bases outside the gene matches.

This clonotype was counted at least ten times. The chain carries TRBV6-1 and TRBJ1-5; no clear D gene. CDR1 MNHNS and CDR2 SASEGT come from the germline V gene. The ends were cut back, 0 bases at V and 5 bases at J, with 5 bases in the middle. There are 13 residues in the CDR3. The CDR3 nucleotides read TGTGCCAGCAGTGAAGCGAGGGATCAGCCCCAGCATTTT. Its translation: CASSEARDQPQHF.

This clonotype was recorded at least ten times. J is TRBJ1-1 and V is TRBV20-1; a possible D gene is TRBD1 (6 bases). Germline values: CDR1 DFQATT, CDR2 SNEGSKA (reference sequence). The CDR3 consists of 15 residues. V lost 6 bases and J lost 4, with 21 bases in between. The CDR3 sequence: CSAPPYQGFGTEAFF. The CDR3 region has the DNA TGCAGTGCCCCGCCCTATCAGGGGTTCGGCACTGAAGCTTTCTTT.

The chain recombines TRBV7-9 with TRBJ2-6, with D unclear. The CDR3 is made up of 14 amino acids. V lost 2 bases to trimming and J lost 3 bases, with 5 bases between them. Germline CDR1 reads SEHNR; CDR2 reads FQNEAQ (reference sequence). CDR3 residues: CASSLSLGANVLTF. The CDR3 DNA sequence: TGTGCCAGCAGCTTAAGTCTTGGGGCCAACGTCCTGACTTTC.

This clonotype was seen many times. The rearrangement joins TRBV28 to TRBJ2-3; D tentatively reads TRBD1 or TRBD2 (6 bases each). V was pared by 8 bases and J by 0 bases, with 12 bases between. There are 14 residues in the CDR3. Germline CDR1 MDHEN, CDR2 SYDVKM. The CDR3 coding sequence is TGTGCCAGCCGCGGGACATTCAGCACAGATACGCAGTATTTT. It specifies CASRGTFSTDTQYF.

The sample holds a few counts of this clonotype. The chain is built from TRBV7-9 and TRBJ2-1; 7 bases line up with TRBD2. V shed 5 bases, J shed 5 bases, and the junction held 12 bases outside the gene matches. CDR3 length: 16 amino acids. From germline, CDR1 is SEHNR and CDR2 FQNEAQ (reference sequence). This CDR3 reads CASSPRTFAGDNEQFF. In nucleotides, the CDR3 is TGTGCCAGCAGCCCCAGGACTTTTGCGGGGGACAATGAGCAGTTCTTC.

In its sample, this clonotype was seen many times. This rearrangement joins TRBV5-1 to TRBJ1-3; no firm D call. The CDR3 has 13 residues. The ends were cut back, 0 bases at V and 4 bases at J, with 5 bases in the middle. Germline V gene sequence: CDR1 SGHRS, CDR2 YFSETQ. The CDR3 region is CASSLGRGNTIYF. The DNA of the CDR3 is TGCGCCAGCAGCTTGGGACGAGGAAACACCATATATTTT.

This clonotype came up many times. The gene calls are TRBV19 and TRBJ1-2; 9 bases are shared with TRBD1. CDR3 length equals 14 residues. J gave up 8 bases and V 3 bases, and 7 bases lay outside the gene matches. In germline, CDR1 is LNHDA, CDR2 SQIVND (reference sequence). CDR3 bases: TGTGCCAGTAGTATCCGGGGACAGGGTGGCGGCTACACCTTC. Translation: CASSIRGQGGGYTF.

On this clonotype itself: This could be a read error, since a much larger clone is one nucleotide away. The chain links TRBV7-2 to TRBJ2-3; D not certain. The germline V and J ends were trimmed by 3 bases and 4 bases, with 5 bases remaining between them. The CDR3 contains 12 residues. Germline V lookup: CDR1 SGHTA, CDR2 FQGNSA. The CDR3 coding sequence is TGTGCCAGCAGCTTTTACGCAGATACGCAGTATTTT. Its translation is CASSFYADTQYF.

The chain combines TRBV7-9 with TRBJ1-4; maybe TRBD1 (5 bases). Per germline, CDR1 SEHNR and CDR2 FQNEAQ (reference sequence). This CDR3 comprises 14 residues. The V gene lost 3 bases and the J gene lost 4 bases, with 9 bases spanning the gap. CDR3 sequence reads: CASSLTVNNEKLFF. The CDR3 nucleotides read TGTGCCAGCAGCTTGACAGTAAATAATGAAAAACTGTTTTTT. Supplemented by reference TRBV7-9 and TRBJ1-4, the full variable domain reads DTGVSQNPRHKITKRGQNVTFRCDPISEHNRLYWYRQTLGQGPEFLTYFQNEAQLEKSRLLSDRFSAERPKGSFSTLEIQRTEQGDSAMYLCASSLTVNNEKLFFGSGTQLSVL.

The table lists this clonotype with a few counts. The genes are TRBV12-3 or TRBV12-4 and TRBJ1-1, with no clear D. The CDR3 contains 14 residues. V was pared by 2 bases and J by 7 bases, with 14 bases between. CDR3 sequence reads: CASSLKSRLFEAFF. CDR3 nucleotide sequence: TGTGCCAGCAGTTTAAAGTCTAGGCTGTTTGAAGCTTTCTTT.

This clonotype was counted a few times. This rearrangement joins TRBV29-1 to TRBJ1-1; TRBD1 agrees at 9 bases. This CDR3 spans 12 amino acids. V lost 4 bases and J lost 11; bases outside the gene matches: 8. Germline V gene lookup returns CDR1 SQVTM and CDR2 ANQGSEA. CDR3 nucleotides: TGCAGCGTTGTACAGGGGGCTTGGGATGCTTTCTTT. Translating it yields CSVVQGAWDAFF.

CDR3 region: CASGLVRGDTQYF. The CDR3 region has the DNA TGTGCCAGCGGACTAGTAAGAGGAGATACGCAGTATTTT. The chain joins TRBV7-2 to TRBJ2-3; 7 bases align to TRBD2. Germline V gene lookup returns CDR1 SGHTA and CDR2 FQGNSA. Unmatched junction bases numbered 7, after V lost 8 bases and J lost 5 bases. The CDR3 has 13 amino acids.

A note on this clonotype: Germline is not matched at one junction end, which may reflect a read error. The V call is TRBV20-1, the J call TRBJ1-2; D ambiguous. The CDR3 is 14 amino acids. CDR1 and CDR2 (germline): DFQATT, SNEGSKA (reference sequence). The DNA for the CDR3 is TGCGGTGCTAGGTGGACCTATACCCCTGGTGGCTACACCTTC. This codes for CGARWTYTPGGYTF.